Below, 19 T cell receptor beta chains from the same sample are listed, as sequenced in a study of blood T cell repertoires in COVID-19. TCRdb keeps only in-frame clones here, not all; method: immunoSEQ multiplex PCR. Of 250,000 to 350,000 clones listed, about 92% are singletons. The material sequenced was PBMCs or T cells enriched from blood (not recorded which). The receptors here all came from a man aged 55-75 years who had recovered from COVID-19.

In DNA form, the CDR3 reads TGTGCCACCAGCGCCCCTGGGAGAGGGACAGTCAATGAGCAGTTCTTC. It codes for CATSAPGRGTVNEQFF. The chain joins TRBV15 to TRBJ2-1; 7 bases map to TRBD1. The ends lost 5 bases at V and 6 bases at J; junction bases unmatched: 13. This CDR3 has 16 amino acids. In germline, CDR1 is LNHNV, CDR2 YYDKDF (reference sequence).

The chain has TRBV7-2 and TRBJ1-1, with D unclear. Germline CDR1 and CDR2: SGHTA and FQGNSA. V was pared by 5 bases and J by 0 bases, with 16 bases between. CDR3 length: 16 residues. Here the CDR3 reads CASSQTPGLMNTEAFF. Written as DNA, the CDR3 is TGTGCCAGCAGCCAAACCCCGGGTTTGATGAACACTGAAGCTTTCTTT.

This rearrangement joins TRBV19 to TRBJ1-2; 9 nucleotides align to TRBD1. J was trimmed by 7 bases and V by 3 bases; bases with no gene match: 6. CDR3 size: 14 residues. Germline CDR1 is LNHDA and CDR2 is SQIVND (reference sequence). DNA for the CDR3: TGTGCCAGTAGTATCCGGGACAGGGCCGGTGGCTACACCTTC. This translates into CASSIRDRAGGYTF. Supplemented by reference TRBV19 and TRBJ1-2, the full variable domain reads DGGITQSPKYLFRKEGQNVTLSCEQNLNHDAMYWYRQDPGQGLRLIYYSQIVNDFQKGDIAEGYSVSREKKESFPLTVTSAQKNPTAFYLCASSIRDRAGGYTFGSGTRLTVV.

The gene calls are TRBV25-1 and TRBJ2-5, with 10 positions matching TRBD2. The V segment lost 6 bases and the J segment 5 bases; nucleotides outside the gene matches: 6. Looked up from germline, CDR1 is MGHDK and CDR2 is SYGVNS. CDR3 length: 14 amino acids. As DNA, the CDR3 is TGTGCCAGCAGACAGCGGGGGGGATGGGAGACCCAGTACTTC. It translates to CASRQRGGWETQYF.

The chain carries TRBV6-2 or TRBV6-3 and TRBJ2-5; D unclear. V lost 5 bases to trimming and J lost 5 bases, with 9 bases between them. This CDR3 region has 12 residues. Germline lookup yields CDR1 MNHEY and CDR2 SVGEGT. The CDR3 region has the DNA TGTGCCAGCAGTCCAGTTGATGAGACCCAGTACTTC. This sequence encodes CASSPVDETQYF.

The V call is TRBV3-1 (or the pseudogene TRBV3-2), the J call TRBJ1-5; TRBD1 aligns across 8 bases. Germline assignment: CDR1 LGHDT and CDR2 YNNKEL (reference sequence). This CDR3 region has 15 residues. V dropped 5 bases and J dropped 3; count of bases not matched to a gene: 6. CDR3 nucleotides: TGTGCCAGCAGCGGACAGGGTTCCTACAATCAGCCCCAGCATTTT. Translating gives CASSGQGSYNQPQHF.

In nucleotides, the CDR3 is TGCAGTGCTGCCTATAATGAAAAACTGTTTTTT. Translating it yields CSAAYNEKLFF. V usage is TRBV20-1 and J usage is TRBJ1-4, with D uncertain. CDR3 length: 11 residues. Trimming shortened V by 5 bases and J by 4 bases, and 5 bases separated the two germline ends. The V gene's germline CDR1 is DFQATT and CDR2 SNEGSKA (reference sequence).

This clone has a handful of counts. The chain uses TRBV5-6 and TRBJ1-5; no reliable D call. The CDR3 spans 13 residues. The V end lost 5 bases, the J end lost 7 bases, and 13 bases lay between the germline ends. Germline CDR1 is SGHDT and CDR2 is YYEEEE. CDR3 residues: CASSKGPGQPQHF. The CDR3 bases are TGTGCCAGCAGTAAGGGCCCGGGACAGCCCCAGCATTTT.

This rearrangement joins TRBV5-1 to TRBJ2-2; a weak D match, TRBD1 (6 bases). V was shortened by 1 base and J by 2 bases, with 12 bases between the two germline ends. CDR3 size: 16 residues. The germline gives CDR1 SGHRS, CDR2 YFSETQ. The CDR3 region is CASSLNKGQNTGELFF. The CDR3 nucleotides are TGCGCCAGCAGCTTGAATAAGGGACAAAACACCGGGGAGCTGTTTTTT.

The CDR3 DNA is TGTGCCAGCAGCCGAGCAAGGGGGGGAGAGACCCAGTACTTC. This encodes CASSRARGGETQYF. The V and J genes are TRBV11-2 and TRBJ2-5; a possible D gene is TRBD2 (7 bases). Trimming stripped 5 bases from V and 4 bases from J, with 14 bases between. CDR3 size: 14 residues. Germline lookup yields CDR1 SGHAT and CDR2 FQNNGV.

This clone was counted once. The J gene is TRBJ2-5, the V gene TRBV30; possibly TRBD2 for D (5 bases). Deletions cut 0 bases from V and 5 bases from J, with 16 bases between. The length of the CDR3 is 15 residues. Germline V gene lookup returns CDR1 GTSNPN and CDR2 SVGIG (reference sequence). CDR3 sequence reads: CAWSVGLARRETQYF. The CDR3 DNA follows: TGTGCCTGGAGTGTAGGACTTGCGCGTCGCGAGACCCAGTACTTC.

The V call is TRBV3-1 (or the pseudogene TRBV3-2), the J call TRBJ2-7; 8 bases align to TRBD2. Unmatched junction bases numbered 8, after V lost 4 bases and J lost 6 bases. The CDR3 extends over 14 amino acids. Germline lookup yields CDR1 LGHDT and CDR2 YNNKEL (reference sequence). The CDR3 protein is CASSPGLAALEQYF. CDR3 nucleotides: TGTGCCAGCAGCCCCGGACTAGCAGCCCTCGAGCAGTACTTC.

V gene TRBV6-6 combines with J gene TRBJ1-2; 8 nucleotides line up with TRBD1. J was trimmed by 4 bases and V by 2 bases; bases with no gene match: 6. The germline V gene has CDR1 MNHNY and CDR2 SVGAGI (reference sequence). The length of the CDR3 is 15 residues. The CDR3 loop is CASSYGGDRTYGYTF. CDR3 nucleotides: TGTGCCAGCAGTTACGGTGGGGACAGGACCTATGGCTACACCTTC.

J is TRBJ1-5 and V is TRBV24-1, with 7 bases fitting TRBD1. This CDR3 contains 15 residues. Trimming took 7 bases from V and 1 from J; bases not matched to a gene: 6. The germline gives CDR1 KGHDR, CDR2 SFDVKD. In nucleotides, the CDR3 is TGTGCCACCAGCCCGACAGGGACGAGCAATCAGCCCCAGCATTTT. It encodes CATSPTGTSNQPQHF.

The V call is TRBV5-1, the J call TRBJ2-1; 8 nucleotides align to TRBD2. This CDR3 contains 15 residues. Germline V CDR1 and CDR2: SGHRS, YFSETQ. V gave up 0 bases and J gave up 7 bases; unmatched junction bases: 6. In nucleotides, the CDR3 is TGCGCCAGCAGCTTGGCCGGGACTAGTTCTAATGAGCAGTTCTTC. Protein product: CASSLAGTSSNEQFF.

This chain joins TRBV30 and TRBJ1-4; 9 nucleotides align to TRBD1. The V and J ends lost 2 bases and 7 bases, in that order; junction bases with no gene match: 8. The germline gives CDR1 GTSNPN, CDR2 SVGIG (reference sequence). The CDR3 runs to 15 residues. The DNA of the CDR3 is TGTGCCTGGAGTCTCCCCGGACAGGGGTCTGAAAAACTGTTTTTT. Encoded protein: CAWSLPGQGSEKLFF.

The chain links TRBV7-9 to TRBJ2-1, with TRBD2 identical over 11 bases. V trimming: 2 bases; J trimming: 2 bases; junction bases outside the gene matches: 8. Germline assignment: CDR1 SEHNR and CDR2 FQNEAQ (reference sequence). CDR3 length equals 18 residues. The chain's CDR3 is CASSLSPAGLAAYNEQFF. The CDR3 DNA reads as TGTGCCAGCAGCTTATCCCCCGCGGGACTAGCGGCCTACAATGAGCAGTTCTTC. Looking up the rest from reference TRBV7-9 and TRBJ2-1 gives the full variable domain: DTGVSQNPRHKITKRGQNVTFRCDPISEHNRLYWYRQTLGQGPEFLTYFQNEAQLEKSRLLSDRFSAERPKGSFSTLEIQRTEQGDSAMYLCASSLSPAGLAAYNEQFFGPGTRLTVL.

J is TRBJ1-2 and V is TRBV4-3, with D tentatively TRBD1 (5 bases). The CDR3 contains 13 residues. Germline lookup yields CDR1 LGHNA and CDR2 YSLEER. V was clipped by 1 base and J by 8 bases, with 11 bases between them. CDR3 coding DNA: TGCGCCAGCAGCCAAGGAATCGGGGGAGGCTACACCTTC. This sequence encodes CASSQGIGGGYTF.

CDR3 loop: CASAGQGPSNYGYTF. CDR3 in DNA: TGCGCCAGCGCCGGACAGGGGCCGTCTAACTATGGCTACACCTTC. The rearrangement uses TRBV5-1 and TRBJ1-2; 9 bases match TRBD1. V lost 7 bases and J lost 0; bases outside the gene matches: 7. CDR1 and CDR2 (germline): SGHRS, YFSETQ. This CDR3 is built from 15 residues.